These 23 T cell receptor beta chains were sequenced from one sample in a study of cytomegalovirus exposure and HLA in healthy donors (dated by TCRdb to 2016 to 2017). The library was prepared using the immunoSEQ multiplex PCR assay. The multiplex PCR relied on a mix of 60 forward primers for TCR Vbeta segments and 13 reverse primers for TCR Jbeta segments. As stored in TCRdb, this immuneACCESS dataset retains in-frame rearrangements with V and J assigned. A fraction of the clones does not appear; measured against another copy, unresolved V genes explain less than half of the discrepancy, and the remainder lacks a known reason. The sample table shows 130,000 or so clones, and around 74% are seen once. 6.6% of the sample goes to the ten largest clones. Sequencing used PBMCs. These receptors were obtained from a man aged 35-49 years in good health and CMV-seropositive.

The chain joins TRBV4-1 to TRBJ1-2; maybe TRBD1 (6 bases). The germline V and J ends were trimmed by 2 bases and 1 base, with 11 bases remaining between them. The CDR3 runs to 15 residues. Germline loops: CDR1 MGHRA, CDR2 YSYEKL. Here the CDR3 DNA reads TGCGCCAGCAGCCAAACCCGGACAGTTAACTATGGCTACACCTTC. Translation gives CASSQTRTVNYGYTF.

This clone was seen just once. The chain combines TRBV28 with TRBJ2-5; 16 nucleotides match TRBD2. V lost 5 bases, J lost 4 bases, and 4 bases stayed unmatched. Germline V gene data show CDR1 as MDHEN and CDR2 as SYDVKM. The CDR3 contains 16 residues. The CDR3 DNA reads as TGTGCCAGCAGTGGGGGACTAGCGGGAGGGCGAGAGACCCAGTACTTC. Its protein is CASSGGLAGGRETQYF.

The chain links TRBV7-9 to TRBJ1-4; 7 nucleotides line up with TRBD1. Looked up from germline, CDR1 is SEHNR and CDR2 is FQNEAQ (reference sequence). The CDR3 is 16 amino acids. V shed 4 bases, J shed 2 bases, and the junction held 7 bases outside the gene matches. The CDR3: CASSSREQGTNEKLFF. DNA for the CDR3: TGTGCCAGCAGCTCACGGGAACAGGGGACTAATGAAAAACTGTTTTTT.

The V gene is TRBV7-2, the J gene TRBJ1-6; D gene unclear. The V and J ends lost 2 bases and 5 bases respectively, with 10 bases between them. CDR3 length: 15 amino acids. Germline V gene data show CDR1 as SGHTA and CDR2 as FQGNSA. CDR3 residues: CASSLLQLDNSPLHF. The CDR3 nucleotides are TGTGCCAGCAGCTTACTACAGCTTGATAATTCACCCCTCCACTTT.

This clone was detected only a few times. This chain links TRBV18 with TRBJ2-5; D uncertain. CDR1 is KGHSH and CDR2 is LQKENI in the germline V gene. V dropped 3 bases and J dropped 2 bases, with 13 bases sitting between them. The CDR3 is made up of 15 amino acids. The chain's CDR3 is CASSPMIRSQETQYF. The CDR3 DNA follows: TGTGCCAGCTCACCTATGATACGCAGTCAAGAGACCCAGTACTTC.

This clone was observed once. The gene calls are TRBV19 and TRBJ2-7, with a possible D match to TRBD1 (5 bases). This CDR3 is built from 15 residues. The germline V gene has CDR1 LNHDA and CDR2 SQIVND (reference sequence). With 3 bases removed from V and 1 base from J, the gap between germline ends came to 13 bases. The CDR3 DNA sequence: TGTGCCAGTAGTATCGGGCAGGGAAAATCCTACGAGCAGTACTTC. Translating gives CASSIGQGKSYEQYF. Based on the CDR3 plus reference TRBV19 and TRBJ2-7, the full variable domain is DGGITQSPKYLFRKEGQNVTLSCEQNLNHDAMYWYRQDPGQGLRLIYYSQIVNDFQKGDIAEGYSVSREKKESFPLTVTSAQKNPTAFYLCASSIGQGKSYEQYFGPGTRLTVT.

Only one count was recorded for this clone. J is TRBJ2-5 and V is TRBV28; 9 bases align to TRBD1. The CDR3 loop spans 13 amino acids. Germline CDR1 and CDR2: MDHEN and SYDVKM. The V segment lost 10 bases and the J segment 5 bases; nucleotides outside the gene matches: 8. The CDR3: CATKTGGFETQYF. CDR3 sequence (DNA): TGTGCCACCAAGACAGGGGGGTTTGAGACCCAGTACTTC.

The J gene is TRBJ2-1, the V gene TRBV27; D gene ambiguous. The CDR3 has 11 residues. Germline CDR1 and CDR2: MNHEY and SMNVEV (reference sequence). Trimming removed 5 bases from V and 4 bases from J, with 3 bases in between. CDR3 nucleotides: TGTGCCAGCAGTCAATACAATGAGCAGTTCTTC. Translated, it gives CASSQYNEQFF.

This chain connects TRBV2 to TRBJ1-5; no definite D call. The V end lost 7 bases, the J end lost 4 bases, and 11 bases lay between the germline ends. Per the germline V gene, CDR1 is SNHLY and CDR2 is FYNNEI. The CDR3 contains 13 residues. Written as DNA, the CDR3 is TGTGCCAGCAATTTACAGCTGAATCAGCCCCAGCATTTT. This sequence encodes CASNLQLNQPQHF.

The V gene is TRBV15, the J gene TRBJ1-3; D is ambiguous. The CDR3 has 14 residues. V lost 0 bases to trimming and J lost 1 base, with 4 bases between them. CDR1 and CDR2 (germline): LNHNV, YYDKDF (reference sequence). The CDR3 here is CATSRDLSGNTIYF. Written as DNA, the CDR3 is TGTGCCACCAGCAGAGATCTATCTGGAAACACCATATATTTT.

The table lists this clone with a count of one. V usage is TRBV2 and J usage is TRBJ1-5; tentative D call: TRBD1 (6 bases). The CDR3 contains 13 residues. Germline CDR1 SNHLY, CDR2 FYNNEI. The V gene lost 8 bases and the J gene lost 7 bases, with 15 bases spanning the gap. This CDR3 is CASFEGGRQPQHF. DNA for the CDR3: TGTGCCAGCTTCGAGGGGGGGAGACAGCCCCAGCATTTT. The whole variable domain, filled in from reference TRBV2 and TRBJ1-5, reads EPEVTQTPSHQVTQMGQEVILRCVPISNHLYFYWYRQILGQKVEFLVSFYNNEISEKSEIFDDQFSVERPDGSNFTLKIRSTKLEDSAMYFCASFEGGRQPQHFGDGTRLSIL.

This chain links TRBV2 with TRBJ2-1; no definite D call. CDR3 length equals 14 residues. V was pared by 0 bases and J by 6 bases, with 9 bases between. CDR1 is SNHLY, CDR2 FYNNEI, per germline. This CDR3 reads CASSEARWSNEQFF. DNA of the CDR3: TGTGCCAGCAGTGAAGCCCGGTGGTCCAATGAGCAGTTCTTC.

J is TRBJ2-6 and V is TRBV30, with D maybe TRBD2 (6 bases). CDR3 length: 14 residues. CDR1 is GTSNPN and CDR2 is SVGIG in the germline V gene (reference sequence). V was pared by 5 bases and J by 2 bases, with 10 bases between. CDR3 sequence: CAWGTYAGANVLTF. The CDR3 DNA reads TGTGCCTGGGGGACTTACGCTGGGGCCAACGTCCTGACTTTC.

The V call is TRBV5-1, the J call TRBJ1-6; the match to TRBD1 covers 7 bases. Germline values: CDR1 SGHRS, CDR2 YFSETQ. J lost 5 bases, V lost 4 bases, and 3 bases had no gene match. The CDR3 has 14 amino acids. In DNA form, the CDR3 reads TGCGCCAGCAGCGGCGGGACAGATAATTCACCCCTCCACTTT. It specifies CASSGGTDNSPLHF.

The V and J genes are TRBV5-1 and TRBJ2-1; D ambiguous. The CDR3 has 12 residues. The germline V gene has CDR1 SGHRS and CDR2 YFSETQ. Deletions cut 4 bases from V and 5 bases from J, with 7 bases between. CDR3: CASSEQDNEQFF. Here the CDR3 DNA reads TGCGCCAGCAGCGAACAAGACAATGAGCAGTTCTTC.

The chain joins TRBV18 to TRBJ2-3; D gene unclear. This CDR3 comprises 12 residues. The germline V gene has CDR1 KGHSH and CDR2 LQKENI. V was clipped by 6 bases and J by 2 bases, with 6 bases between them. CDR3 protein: CASSISTDTQYF. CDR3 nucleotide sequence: TGTGCCAGCTCCATTTCCACAGATACGCAGTATTTT.

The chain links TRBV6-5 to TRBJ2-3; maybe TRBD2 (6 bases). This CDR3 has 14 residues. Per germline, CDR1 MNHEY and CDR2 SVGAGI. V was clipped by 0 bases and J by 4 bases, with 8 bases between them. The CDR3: CASSYSASADTQYF. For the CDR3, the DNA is TGTGCCAGCAGTTACTCGGCTAGCGCAGATACGCAGTATTTT.

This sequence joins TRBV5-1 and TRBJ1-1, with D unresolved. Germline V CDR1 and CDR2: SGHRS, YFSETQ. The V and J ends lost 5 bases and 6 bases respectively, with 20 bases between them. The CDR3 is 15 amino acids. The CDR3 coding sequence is TGCGCCAGCAGTTTACAACCACGGACTCCCGCTGAAGCTTTCTTT. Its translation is CASSLQPRTPAEAFF.

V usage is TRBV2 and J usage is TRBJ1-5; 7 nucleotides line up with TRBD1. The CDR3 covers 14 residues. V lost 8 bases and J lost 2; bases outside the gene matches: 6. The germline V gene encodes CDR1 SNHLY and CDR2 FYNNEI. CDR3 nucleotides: TGTGCCAGCTCCCACGACAGGGGCAATCAGCCCCAGCATTTT. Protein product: CASSHDRGNQPQHF.

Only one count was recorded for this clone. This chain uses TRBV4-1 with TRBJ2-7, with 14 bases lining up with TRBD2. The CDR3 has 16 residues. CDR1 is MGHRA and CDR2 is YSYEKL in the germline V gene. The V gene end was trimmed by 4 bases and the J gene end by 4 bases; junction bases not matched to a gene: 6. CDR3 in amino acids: CASSPHGTSGSYEQYF. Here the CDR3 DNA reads TGCGCCAGCAGCCCCCACGGGACTAGCGGGAGTTACGAGCAGTACTTC.

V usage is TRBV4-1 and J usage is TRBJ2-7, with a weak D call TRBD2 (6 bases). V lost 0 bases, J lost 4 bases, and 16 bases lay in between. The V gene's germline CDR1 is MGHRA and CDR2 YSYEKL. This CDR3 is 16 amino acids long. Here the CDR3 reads CASSQDRGFPRYEQYF. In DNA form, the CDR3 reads TGCGCCAGCAGCCAAGATCGGGGGTTCCCGAGGTACGAGCAGTACTTC.

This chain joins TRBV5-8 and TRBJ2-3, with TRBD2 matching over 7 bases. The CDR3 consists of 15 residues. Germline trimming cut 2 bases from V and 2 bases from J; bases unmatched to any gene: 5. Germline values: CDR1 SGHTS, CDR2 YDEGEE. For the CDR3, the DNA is TGTGCCAGCAGCTTTTTGGCGGGGGTCACAGATACGCAGTATTTT. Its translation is CASSFLAGVTDTQYF. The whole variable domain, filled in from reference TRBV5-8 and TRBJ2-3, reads EAGVTQSPTHLIKTRGQQATLRCSPISGHTSVYWYQQALGLGLQFLLWYDEGEERNRGNFPPRFSGRQFPNYSSELNVNALELEDSALYLCASSFLAGVTDTQYFGPGTRLTVL.

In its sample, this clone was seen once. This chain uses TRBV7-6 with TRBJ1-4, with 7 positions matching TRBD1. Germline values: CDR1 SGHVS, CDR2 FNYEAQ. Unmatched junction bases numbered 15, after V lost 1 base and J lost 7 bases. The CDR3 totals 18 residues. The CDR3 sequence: CASSLGAFQEGGGEKLFF. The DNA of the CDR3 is TGTGCCAGCAGCTTAGGGGCCTTTCAAGAAGGGGGCGGTGAAAAACTGTTTTTT.